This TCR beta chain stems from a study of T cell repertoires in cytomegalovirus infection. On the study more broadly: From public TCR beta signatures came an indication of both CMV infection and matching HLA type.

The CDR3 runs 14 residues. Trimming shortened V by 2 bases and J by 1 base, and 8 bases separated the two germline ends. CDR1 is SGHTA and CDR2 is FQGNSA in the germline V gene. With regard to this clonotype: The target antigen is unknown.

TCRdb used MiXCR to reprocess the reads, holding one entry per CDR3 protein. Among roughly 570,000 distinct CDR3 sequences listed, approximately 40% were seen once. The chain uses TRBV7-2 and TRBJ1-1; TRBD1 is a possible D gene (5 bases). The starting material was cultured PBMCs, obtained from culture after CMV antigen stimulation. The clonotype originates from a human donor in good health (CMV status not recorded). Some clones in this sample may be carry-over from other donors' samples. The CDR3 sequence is CASSLPRGNTEAFF. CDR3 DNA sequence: TGTGCCAGCAGCTTACCTAGGGGGAACACTGAAGCTTTCTTT. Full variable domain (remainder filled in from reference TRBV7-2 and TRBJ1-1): GAGVSQSPSNKVTEKGKDVELRCDPISGHTALYWYRQSLGQGLEFLIYFQGNSAPDKSGLPSDRFSAERTGGSVSTLTIQRTQQEDSAVYLCASSLPRGNTEAFFGQGTRLTVV.